Presented here are 12 T cell receptor beta chains from one specimen sequenced in a study of blood T cell repertoires in COVID-19. Assay used: immunoSEQ multiplex PCR; TCRdb lists only in-frame clones, some missing. The sample contains approximately 230,000 clones, about 85% of which appear only once. Material: peripheral blood. Receptor source: a man aged 18-30 years with active or convalescent COVID-19.

The J gene is TRBJ1-4, the V gene TRBV2; 10 nucleotides align to TRBD1. CDR3 length: 14 residues. Trimming cost V 8 bases and J 7 bases; bases outside gene matches: 7. Germline CDR1 and CDR2: SNHLY and FYNNEI. The CDR3, as DNA: TGTGCCAGCCTTATCGACAGGGGGCGTGAAAAACTGTTTTTT. This codes for CASLIDRGREKLFF.

The chain has TRBV19 and TRBJ1-1; possible D gene TRBD1, 6 bases. Trimming cost V 3 bases and J 3 bases, with 11 bases left between them. The CDR3 loop spans 14 amino acids. Germline loops: CDR1 LNHDA, CDR2 SQIVND (reference sequence). The CDR3 protein is CASSIGRGDTEAFF. The CDR3 DNA follows: TGTGCCAGTAGTATCGGCAGGGGCGACACTGAAGCTTTCTTT. Full variable domain (remainder filled in from reference TRBV19 and TRBJ1-1): DGGITQSPKYLFRKEGQNVTLSCEQNLNHDAMYWYRQDPGQGLRLIYYSQIVNDFQKGDIAEGYSVSREKKESFPLTVTSAQKNPTAFYLCASSIGRGDTEAFFGQGTRLTVV.

Only a few counts were recorded for this clone. The chain combines TRBV7-8 with TRBJ2-4, with D possibly matching TRBD1 (6 bases). This CDR3 spans 16 amino acids. Trimming stripped 2 bases from V and 2 bases from J, with 13 bases between. Germline CDR1 reads SGHVS; CDR2 reads FQNEAQ. The CDR3 loop is CASSLNRDLSKNIQYF. Here the CDR3 DNA reads TGTGCCAGCAGCTTAAACAGGGACCTTTCCAAAAACATTCAGTACTTC.

The genes are TRBV7-9 and TRBJ1-6; TRBD1 might be the D (6 bases). The CDR3 contains 16 residues. V lost 1 base and J lost 9, with 16 bases in between. CDR1 SEHNR and CDR2 FQNEAQ come from the germline V gene (reference sequence). In DNA form, the CDR3 reads TGTGCCAGCAGCTTAGGGCCCGGGGTCAGGGGTTCACCCCTCCACTTT. Amino acid sequence: CASSLGPGVRGSPLHF.

This chain connects TRBV2 to TRBJ1-6, with D uncertain. The CDR3 has 11 residues. Looked up from germline, CDR1 is SNHLY and CDR2 is FYNNEI. V was shortened by 3 bases and J by 10 bases, with 4 bases between the two germline ends. The CDR3 protein is CASSERSPLHF. As DNA, the CDR3 is TGTGCCAGCAGTGAGCGGTCACCCCTCCACTTT.

The CDR3 reads CAWSVGAGDSPLHF. CDR3 coding DNA: TGTGCCTGGAGTGTCGGAGCTGGTGATTCACCCCTCCACTTT. This rearrangement joins TRBV30 to TRBJ1-6; D gene unclear. The V end was cut by 0 bases, the J end by 8 bases, with 11 bases between. From germline, CDR1 is GTSNPN and CDR2 SVGIG (reference sequence). CDR3 size: 14 residues.

The chain's CDR3 is CASSTDRAASPLHF. The CDR3 DNA reads TGTGCCAGCAGCACGGACAGGGCGGCCTCGCCCCTCCACTTT. The chain has TRBV28 and TRBJ1-6, with 8 bases identical to TRBD1. CDR3 length equals 14 residues. Germline V gene data show CDR1 as MDHEN and CDR2 as SYDVKM. The junction had 11 bases not matched to a gene; V was cut back by 6 bases and J by 13 bases.

The chain is built from TRBV11-2 and TRBJ1-2; D possibly corresponds to TRBD1 (6 bases). Germline lookup yields CDR1 SGHAT and CDR2 FQNNGV. V lost 6 bases and J lost 7, with 21 bases in between. The CDR3 covers 15 residues. The DNA of the CDR3 is TGTGCCAGCAGAACCGGCTGGGTGACAGGTGGTGGCTACACCTTC. Translation: CASRTGWVTGGGYTF. Complete variable domain (other parts from reference TRBV11-2 and TRBJ1-2): EAGVAQSPRYKIIEKRQSVAFWCNPISGHATLYWYQQILGQGPKLLIQFQNNGVVDDSQLPKDRFSAERLKGVDSTLKIQPAKLEDSAVYLCASRTGWVTGGGYTFGSGTRLTVV.

The gene calls are TRBV5-6 and TRBJ1-1; D is unresolved. Germline V CDR1 and CDR2: SGHDT, YYEEEE. CDR3 length: 14 residues. Trimming stripped 0 bases from V and 4 bases from J, with 10 bases between. The CDR3 loop is CASSLVRGITEAFF. CDR3 nucleotide sequence: TGTGCCAGCAGCTTGGTCCGGGGAATCACTGAAGCTTTCTTT.

V gene TRBV5-1 combines with J gene TRBJ1-2, with 10 bases fitting TRBD1. V shed 3 bases, J shed 4 bases, and the junction held 6 bases outside the gene matches. This CDR3 has 15 residues. Germline CDR1 reads SGHRS; CDR2 reads YFSETQ. The CDR3 is CASSWGTGDLYGYTF. The CDR3, as DNA: TGCGCCAGCAGCTGGGGGACAGGGGACCTCTATGGCTACACCTTC.

V and J are TRBV2 and TRBJ1-1; D remains unclear. This CDR3 contains 15 residues. Per germline, CDR1 SNHLY and CDR2 FYNNEI. Trimming stripped 0 bases from V and 0 bases from J, with 8 bases between. In DNA, the CDR3 is TGTGCCAGCAGTGAAGCGAGGGTACTGAACACTGAAGCTTTCTTT. Encoded protein: CASSEARVLNTEAFF.

The CDR3 reads CATSQRLNQPQHF. The CDR3 DNA is TGTGCCACCAGCCAGCGCCTAAATCAGCCCCAGCATTTT. The chain uses TRBV15 and TRBJ1-5, with D unclear. This CDR3 is 13 amino acids long. Per the germline V gene, CDR1 is LNHNV and CDR2 is YYDKDF (reference sequence). V lost 5 bases and J lost 4, with 9 bases in between. Full variable domain (missing parts from reference TRBV15 and TRBJ1-5): DAMVIQNPRYQVTQFGKPVTLSCSQTLNHNVMYWYQQKSSQAPKLLFHYYDKDFNNEADTPDNFQSRRPNTSFCFLDIRSPGLGDTAMYLCATSQRLNQPQHFGDGTRLSIL.